The text below deals with one T cell receptor (beta chain). Here immunoSEQ multiplex PCR was the method, and the copy in TCRdb shows in-frame clones only, minus some. Of tens of thousands of clones detected, approximately 80% appear once; the ten largest clones hold around 2.3%. The data derive from a study of blood T cell repertoires in COVID-19. On the study more broadly: Italy, Spain and the United States were the sources of the convalescent and acute COVID-19 samples.

Germline CDR1 and CDR2: SGDLS and YYNGEE. V trimming: 4 bases; J trimming: 4 bases; junction bases outside the gene matches: 4. The CDR3 has 16 amino acids. The sequence came from a man older than 75 with active or convalescent COVID-19. This chain uses TRBV9 with TRBJ2-2; 13 bases match TRBD2. Sequencing was done on a sample of peripheral blood. CDR3 in DNA: TGTGCCAGCAGCAAAGGGACTAGCGGGGTCACCGGGGAGCTGTTTTTT. Translation: CASSKGTSGVTGELFF.